This entry lists 14 T cell receptor beta chains sequenced from one sample in a study of blood T cell repertoires in COVID-19. Measured with immunoSEQ multiplex PCR; TCRdb has only the in-frame clones, and not every one. The data show some 220,000 clones, 65% to 85% seen once. Source material: peripheral blood. These receptor sequences come from a human donor in a cohort sampled during active COVID-19.

This clone was seen ten or more times. V usage is TRBV5-5 and J usage is TRBJ2-5; 8 bases match TRBD2. Unmatched junction bases numbered 3, after V lost 0 bases and J lost 5 bases. CDR1 SGHKS and CDR2 YYEKEE come from the germline V gene (reference sequence). The CDR3 totals 14 residues. CDR3 DNA: TGTGCCAGCAGCTTGGTCGGGAGGGCCGAGACCCAGTACTTC. It translates to CASSLVGRAETQYF.

This chain joins TRBV18 and TRBJ1-4; TRBD1 matches at 8 bases. Germline V gene lookup returns CDR1 KGHSH and CDR2 LQKENI. This CDR3 comprises 20 residues. With V trimmed by 4 bases and J by 2 bases, 18 bases remained unmatched. DNA of the CDR3: TGTGCCAGCTCACGCAACAACCGCGAGACAGGGGATGGCACTAATGAAAAACTGTTTTTT. Amino acid sequence: CASSRNNRETGDGTNEKLFF.

This clone was seen only a few times. This chain links TRBV28 with TRBJ2-2; TRBD2 agrees at 7 bases. CDR1 MDHEN and CDR2 SYDVKM come from the germline V gene. Losses at the gene ends were 1 base for V and 4 bases for J; bases not matched to a gene: 6. This CDR3 region has 16 residues. The CDR3 is CASSLSASGSTGELFF. The CDR3 nucleotides are TGTGCCAGCAGTTTATCGGCTAGCGGAAGCACCGGGGAGCTGTTTTTT.

The chain carries TRBV12-5 and TRBJ2-2; 9 bases line up with TRBD1. V was clipped by 2 bases and J by 5 bases; unmatched bases: 9. Germline values: CDR1 LGHNT, CDR2 FRNRAP. The CDR3 consists of 17 residues. The CDR3 reads CASGLSGTGSATGELFF. The CDR3 DNA reads as TGTGCTAGTGGTTTGTCGGGGACAGGGTCCGCGACCGGGGAGCTGTTTTTT.

This chain links TRBV7-2 with TRBJ1-4; TRBD1 is a possible D gene (5 bases). V lost 3 bases, J lost 7 bases, and 6 bases lay in between. Germline V gene data show CDR1 as SGHTA and CDR2 as FQGNSA. This CDR3 is 12 amino acids long. CDR3 loop: CASSFQGEKLFF. DNA of the CDR3: TGTGCCAGCAGCTTTCAGGGTGAAAAACTGTTTTTT.

The rearrangement uses TRBV30 and TRBJ1-2, with TRBD1 matching over 7 bases. The CDR3 runs to 15 residues. J gave up 0 bases and V 0 bases, and 4 bases lay outside the gene matches. Germline V gives CDR1 GTSNPN, CDR2 SVGIG (reference sequence). This CDR3 is CAWSVPTGANYGYTF. The CDR3 region has the DNA TGTGCCTGGAGTGTACCAACAGGGGCTAACTATGGCTACACCTTC.

This sequence joins TRBV2 and TRBJ2-3; the D gene is possibly TRBD1 (5 bases). The CDR3 sequence is 14 residues long. The V end lost 3 bases, the J end lost 2 bases, and 9 bases lay between the germline ends. Germline CDR1 and CDR2: SNHLY and FYNNEI. The CDR3 sequence: CASSEQGITDTQYF. The CDR3 nucleotides read TGTGCCAGCAGTGAGCAGGGTATCACAGATACGCAGTATTTT.

J is TRBJ2-3 and V is TRBV5-1; TRBD2 agrees at 9 bases. The CDR3 consists of 16 residues. The V and J ends lost 1 base and 5 bases, in that order; junction bases with no gene match: 8. The germline gives CDR1 SGHRS, CDR2 YFSETQ. For the CDR3, the DNA is TGCGCCAGCAGCTTGACCTTAGCGGGAGAAGGAGATACGCAGTATTTT. Translated: CASSLTLAGEGDTQYF.

The chain is built from TRBV28 and TRBJ2-7; 7 nucleotides line up with TRBD2. CDR3 length: 13 amino acids. Germline V CDR1 and CDR2: MDHEN, SYDVKM. V shed 9 bases, J shed 0 bases, and the junction held 5 bases outside the gene matches. CDR3 protein: CASVSGPSYEQYF. The CDR3 nucleotides are TGTGCCAGTGTTAGCGGGCCCTCCTACGAGCAGTACTTC.

The V call is TRBV5-1, the J call TRBJ1-2; TRBD1 agrees at 10 bases. The CDR3 totals 15 residues. Germline V lookup: CDR1 SGHRS, CDR2 YFSETQ. V lost 3 bases and J lost 7; bases outside the gene matches: 9. The CDR3 region has the DNA TGCGCCAGCAGCTCCTCCGACAGGGGGCAAGGTGGCTACACCTTC. It translates to CASSSSDRGQGGYTF.

This chain uses TRBV10-3 with TRBJ2-1, with TRBD2 matching 9 bases. V dropped 3 bases and J dropped 7; count of bases not matched to a gene: 13. Germline V gene lookup returns CDR1 ENHRY and CDR2 SYGVKD. The CDR3 totals 17 residues. CDR3 region: CAISERLAVFPGNEQFF. The CDR3 coding sequence is TGTGCCATCAGTGAAAGACTAGCGGTCTTCCCCGGGAATGAGCAGTTCTTC.

The chain carries TRBV4-1 and TRBJ1-1, with TRBD1 matching over 7 bases. With 0 bases clipped from V and 11 bases from J, the junction kept 9 bases outside the gene matches. Germline V gene lookup returns CDR1 MGHRA and CDR2 YSYEKL. CDR3 length equals 14 residues. As DNA, the CDR3 is TGCGCCAGCAGCCAAGATCTAGGGGGCCGTATGGCTTTCTTT. Translating it yields CASSQDLGGRMAFF.

The J gene is TRBJ1-1, the V gene TRBV5-1, with a tentative D call TRBD1 (5 bases). CDR1 is SGHRS, CDR2 YFSETQ, per germline. V was cut by 2 bases and J by 3 bases, with 26 bases left in between. The CDR3 consists of 19 residues. The DNA of the CDR3 is TGCGCCAGCAGCTTCGGACAATTTGGCAGCGAGCTCTTAGACACTGAAGCTTTCTTT. This gives the protein CASSFGQFGSELLDTEAFF.

The chain couples TRBV5-4 to TRBJ1-1, with D unresolved. The CDR3 length is 15 residues. Between the trimmed V and J ends, which lost 4 bases and 0 bases, there was a span of 13 bases. Germline V gene data show CDR1 as SGHNT and CDR2 as YYREEE (reference sequence). The CDR3, as DNA: TGTGCCAGCAGCCCGGTGGAGGGATTGAACACTGAAGCTTTCTTT. Its translation: CASSPVEGLNTEAFF.